Listed below are T cell receptor beta chains from one sample, sequenced in a study of cytomegalovirus exposure and HLA in healthy donors. Using immunoSEQ multiplex PCR, the repertoire was profiled, and TCRdb retains in-frame clones only, with some absent. The top ten hold 0.58% of the sample, which has some 200,000 clones, about 80% seen once. The source material was PBMCs. These receptors came from a woman between 35 and 50 years old in good health and CMV-seronegative. The CDR3 runs from the conserved cysteine through the conserved F or W. The order of the fields is CDR3 protein, CDR3 DNA, clone size, D gene, J gene, V gene. A D gene is named only where the DNA matches it firmly. Expanded clones get a size class; other rows say once, few or many, or leave the size out.

CASSVGGAVYEQYF | TGTGCCAGCAGTGTAGGGGGCGCGGTCTACGAGCAGTACTTC | - | TRBD1 | TRBJ2-7 | TRBV2
CASSQDSFGNTIYF | TGCGCCAGCAGCCAGGACAGCTTTGGAAACACCATATATTTT | few | - | TRBJ1-3 | TRBV5-1
CASRMGGAVGYTF | TGTGCCAGCAGAATGGGGGGGGCGGTCGGCTACACCTTC | - | - | TRBJ1-2 | TRBV6-5
CASSMTGGWRPLGYTF | TGCGCCAGCAGTATGACAGGGGGCTGGCGCCCTTTGGGCTACACCTTC | - | TRBD1 | TRBJ1-2 | TRBV10-1
CASSPLVEGYEQYF | TGTGCCAGCAGCCCCTTGGTTGAGGGCTACGAGCAGTACTTC | - | - | TRBJ2-7 | TRBV11-3
CASSVALVSDNEQFF | TGTGCCAGCAGCGTAGCCCTAGTTTCCGACAATGAGCAGTTCTTC | - | - | TRBJ2-1 | TRBV9
CASSQNGGITEAFF | TGTGCCAGCAGCCAAAATGGAGGGATCACTGAAGCTTTCTTT | - | - | TRBJ1-1 | TRBV14
CASSRSGKRETQYF | TGTGCCAGCAGCCGAAGCGGGAAGCGTGAGACCCAGTACTTC | - | TRBD2 | TRBJ2-5 | TRBV16
CASSLLVGGSGNTIYF | TGTGCCAGCAGTTTATTGGTCGGAGGCTCTGGAAACACCATATATTTT | - | - | TRBJ1-3 | TRBV28
CASSLTGYTEAFF | TGTGCCAGCAGCTTGACAGGGTACACTGAAGCTTTCTTT | few | - | TRBJ1-1 | TRBV5-4
CASRGDTNSPLHF | TGCGCCAGCAGGGGGGACACTAATTCACCCCTCCACTTT | - | - | TRBJ1-6 | TRBV5-1
CASSSPLTSGSNTGELFF | TGTGCCAGCAGCTCCCCCCTGACTAGCGGGTCGAACACCGGGGAGCTGTTTTTT | once | TRBD2 | TRBJ2-2 | TRBV9
CASSADRVYEQYF | TGTGCCAGCAGTGCCGACAGGGTCTACGAGCAGTACTTC | - | TRBD1 | TRBJ2-7 | TRBV2
CASSPGESYGYTF | TGTGCCAGCAGCCCGGGGGAGAGCTATGGCTACACCTTC | - | - | TRBJ1-2 | TRBV27
CASSLGAGTSDTQYF | TGTGCCAGCAGCTTAGGAGCGGGGACTTCGGATACGCAGTATTTT | once | TRBD2 | TRBJ2-3 | TRBV11-2
CASSQLDRGKGEQFF | TGCGCCAGCAGCCAGCTGGACAGGGGAAAGGGTGAGCAGTTCTTC | - | TRBD1 | TRBJ2-1 | TRBV4-3
CASRWQGGSYEQYF | TGTGCCAGCAGGTGGCAGGGGGGCTCCTACGAGCAGTACTTC | - | - | TRBJ2-7 | TRBV6-5
CAWSHSRGSYGYTF | TGTGCCTGGAGTCATTCCCGGGGGAGCTATGGCTACACCTTC | - | - | TRBJ1-2 | TRBV30
CASSPGRDRAYNEQFF | TGTGCCAGCTCACCAGGGAGGGACAGGGCCTACAATGAGCAGTTCTTC | - | TRBD1 | TRBJ2-1 | TRBV18
CASGQGYEELFF | TGTGCCTCGGGACAGGGGTATGAGGAGCTGTTTTTT | - | TRBD1 | TRBJ2-2 | TRBV30
CATLRGTGYTF | TGTGCCACCCTCAGGGGGACGGGCTACACCTTC | - | TRBD1 | TRBJ1-2 | TRBV27
CSATGNDEQFF | TGCAGTGCTACAGGGAACGATGAGCAGTTCTTC | - | - | TRBJ2-1 | TRBV20-1
CSARDTLGDTQYF | TGCAGCGCCCGGGACACCCTTGGAGATACGCAGTATTTT | - | - | TRBJ2-3 | TRBV29-1
CASSLVAGGLTDTQYF | TGTGCCAGCAGCTTAGTGGCCGGGGGGCTAACAGATACGCAGTATTTT | - | - | TRBJ2-3 | TRBV11-1
CASSPGGQAAEQYF | TGCGCCAGCAGCCCTGGGGGACAGGCCGCCGAGCAGTACTTC | - | TRBD1 | TRBJ2-7 | TRBV5-1
CASLGAAGYTF | TGTGCCAGTCTGGGGGCGGCTGGCTACACCTTC | - | - | TRBJ1-2 | TRBV19
CASSVGVTPENYGYTF | TGTGCCAGCAGCGTAGGGGTGACCCCGGAGAACTATGGCTACACCTTC | - | - | TRBJ1-2 | TRBV9
CASSLEGTGFGATTEAFF | TGCGCCAGCAGCTTGGAAGGGACAGGTTTCGGGGCGACCACTGAAGCTTTCTTT | - | TRBD1 | TRBJ1-1 | TRBV5-1
CASSERQGNGYTF | TGTGCCAGCAGTGAAAGACAGGGCAATGGCTACACCTTC | - | TRBD1 | TRBJ1-2 | TRBV6-1
CASTGRRGQYF | TGTGCCAGTACGGGGCGGCGGGGGCAGTACTTC | few | - | TRBJ2-7 | TRBV19
CASSPFGQALSTDTQYF | TGTGCCAGCTCACCGTTCGGACAGGCCCTTAGCACAGATACGCAGTATTTT | - | TRBD1 | TRBJ2-3 | TRBV18
CASSMGLAGVSTDTQYF | TGTGCCAGTAGTATGGGACTAGCGGGGGTTAGCACAGATACGCAGTATTTT | - | TRBD2 | TRBJ2-3 | TRBV19
CARTSRFEETQYF | TGTGCCCGAACGTCCAGGTTCGAAGAGACCCAGTACTTC | - | - | TRBJ2-5 | TRBV7-9
CASSERRSGGEKLFF | TGTGCCAGCAGTGAACGCCGGTCGGGGGGGGAAAAACTGTTTTTT | - | - | TRBJ1-4 | TRBV2
CASSEAGQYYEQYF | TGTGCCAGCAGTGAAGCTGGACAGTACTACGAGCAGTACTTC | - | - | TRBJ2-7 | TRBV2
CASSPGGGYGYTF | TGTGCCAGCAGTCCAGGGGGCGGGTATGGCTACACCTTC | - | TRBD1 | TRBJ1-2 | TRBV6-5
CASSVDGLSNQPQHF | TGCGCCAGCAGTGTCGACGGACTTAGCAATCAGCCCCAGCATTTT | - | - | TRBJ1-5 | TRBV5-1
CASSVGQALHYGYTF | TGTGCCAGTAGTGTAGGACAGGCTCTGCACTATGGCTACACCTTC | once | TRBD1 | TRBJ1-2 | TRBV19
CSVLAGRDNEQFF | TGCAGCGTTCTAGCGGGGCGAGACAATGAGCAGTTCTTC | - | TRBD2 | TRBJ2-1 | TRBV29-1
CASSYSIRQGEETQYF | TGTGCCAGCAGTTACTCTATCCGGCAGGGCGAAGAGACCCAGTACTTC | - | - | TRBJ2-5 | TRBV6-5
CASSVSAGIQFF | TGTGCCAGCAGTGTATCAGCGGGGATTCAGTTCTTC | - | TRBD2 | TRBJ2-1 | TRBV6-5
CASSLWGSQETQYF | TGTGCCAGCAGCTTGTGGGGCAGCCAAGAGACCCAGTACTTC | - | - | TRBJ2-5 | TRBV5-5
CASSLSGSLSYEQYF | TGTGCCAGCAGTTTGAGCGGCAGCCTATCCTACGAGCAGTACTTC | once | - | TRBJ2-7 | TRBV28
CASTSVGQGVGYGYTF | TGTGCCAGCACTTCTGTGGGACAGGGAGTAGGGTATGGCTACACCTTC | - | TRBD1 | TRBJ1-2 | TRBV28
CASKGTVDGYEQFF | TGTGCCAGCAAAGGGACAGTAGACGGCTATGAGCAGTTCTTC | - | TRBD1 | TRBJ2-1 | TRBV27
CASSAHSAGNTIYF | TGTGCCAGCAGCGCTCACAGTGCTGGAAACACCATATATTTT | few | - | TRBJ1-3 | TRBV6-1
CASSVEGNSPLHF | TGTGCCAGCAGCGTAGAGGGGAATTCACCCCTCCACTTT | - | - | TRBJ1-6 | TRBV9
CSVVRQGGAEAFF | TGCAGCGTTGTACGTCAGGGTGGGGCTGAAGCTTTCTTT | - | - | TRBJ1-1 | TRBV29-1
CASSPFAGTNTGELFF | TGTGCCAGCTCACCCTTTGCGGGGACGAACACCGGGGAGCTGTTTTTT | - | - | TRBJ2-2 | TRBV18
CASSEGSGGYEQYF | TGTGCCAGCAGTGAAGGGTCCGGCGGCTACGAGCAGTACTTC | - | - | TRBJ2-7 | TRBV6-1
CASWTGGETQYF | TGTGCCAGCTGGACAGGGGGCGAGACCCAGTACTTC | - | TRBD1 | TRBJ2-5 | TRBV2
CASSPGNSPLHF | TGTGCCAGCAGCCCCGGGAATTCACCCCTCCACTTT | - | - | TRBJ1-6 | TRBV6-1
CASVGQMNTGELFF | TGTGCCAGCGTTGGACAGATGAACACCGGGGAGCTGTTTTTT | few | - | TRBJ2-2 | TRBV28
CASSSRTSSTDTQYF | TGTGCCAGCAGCTCCCGGACTAGCAGTACAGATACGCAGTATTTT | - | TRBD2 | TRBJ2-3 | TRBV5-4
CASSPVGGRNEQYF | TGTGCCAGCAGTCCAGTGGGGGGGCGGAACGAGCAGTACTTC | once | - | TRBJ2-7 | TRBV27